This TCR beta chain comes out of a study of shared clonotypes between healthy human individuals (dated by TCRdb to 2018 to 2021). As for the study more broadly: The cohort comprised two women and a few men aged 18 to 49 years. Leukapheresis yielded between about 0.85 and 9 billion PBMCs per donor. To increase sequencing depth and limit assay-specific biases, different laboratories used diverse techniques to prepare libraries and sequence TCR repertoires. To estimate repertoire size and how much clonotypes are shared between individuals, the study performed deep sequencing of blood TCR repertoires from 4 to 6 healthy adults. For each donor, CD4 naive and CD4 memory were each given three plates, CD8 naive was given two plates, and CD8 memory was given one plate.

The donors were healthy, HIV-negative adults with no recently reported acute infections or vaccinations. All donors were Caucasian adults living in Nashville, Tennessee, USA. Magnetic negative selection was used to enrich CD4+ T cells, after which naive cells were positively selected on CD45RA and the negative fraction became the memory subset. Blood was collected by leukapheresis, and PBMCs were isolated by Ficoll-Histopaque density gradient centrifugation and then cryopreserved in liquid nitrogen vapor phase. Purity and quantity of every magnetically sorted T cell population were checked by analytical flow cytometry. Genomic DNA was isolated from each sorted fraction and quantified by UV absorbance on a Nanodrop 2000c. About this clone: No cognate antigen has been identified for it. No base quality values were provided; no much bigger clone lies one nucleotide off.

Results the study describes overall, beyond this receptor: Pairwise subsampling indicated that sequencing depth was expected to affect the degree of clonotype sharing among donors. Sampling was restricted to blood, and TCR repertoires in tissue are likely to differ from TCR repertoires in blood. About 5% of naive CD4, 3.5% of naive CD8, 2.3% of memory CD4, and more than 0.35% of memory CD8 clonotypes were shared across several donors. Larger estimated clonotype richness was generally found for naive subsets than for memory subsets. The small number of donors limited the genetic and exposure-history diversity represented. Even with the large sequencing depth, rarefaction of the sorted-subset datasets indicated that sequencing was incomplete. Compared with non-shared clonotypes, the clonotypes found in all four sorted-subset donors had higher generation probabilities.

V loses 5 bases, J loses 6 bases, and the germline ends lie 23 bases apart. CDR1 and CDR2 were assigned from the germline V gene as SNHLY and FYNNEI. Its CDR3 holds 16 amino acids, cysteine through phenylalanine. Just CDR3 DNA is preserved here, 48 bases in frame from base 1. Using the deep immunoSEQ assay, multiplex PCR amplified TCR CDR3 regions from genomic DNA. Extracted genomic DNA from each cell subset was spread evenly across all wells of several immunoSEQ 96-well plates, with each plate serving as a replicate. Each replicate PCR for sorted subsets received around 200 ng genomic DNA, equal to tens of thousands of T cell genomes. Purified libraries were quantified with a Qubit 3.0 fluorometer, sized on a Bioanalyzer 2100, and re-quantified with the KAPA Library Quantification kit. Every immunoSEQ 96-well plate was sequenced on a dedicated single-read 150-cycle Illumina NextSeq 550 flow cell. In the authors' own workflow: The immunoSEQ output contained only junctional sequences without quality scores, so filtering could not match that applied to full-length reads. Sequences were annotated with PyIR, a Python wrapper for IgBLAST v1.9, and V/J genes and CDR3 were assigned using IMGT germline references. Reads were filtered out if the reads had weak V/J assignments (E-value above 1e-6), no CDR3, stop codons, out-of-frame junctions, or ambiguous translated residues. V3J clonotypes were defined as sequences sharing the same inferred V gene, J gene, and CDR3 amino acid sequence. Percentage overlap between repertoires was calculated by dividing the number of shared unique clonotypes by the size of the smaller repertoire. Repertoire richness was assessed with RTK rarefaction, the Chao1 estimator, and Recon v2.1 estimates of unobserved clonotypes. For all TCRbeta clonotypes obtained by the gDNA method from four donors, generation probabilities were computed with OLGA. TCRdb stores this immuneACCESS table with in-frame sequences only. Part of the clones is absent; in the studies checked, under half of the shortfall reflects unresolved V genes, and no reason is known for the rest. From that table come the V and J calls and clone size; the DNA was used to work out D and trimming. Counted in this sample were fewer than 3 million clones; 85% to 95% of them appeared once. The top ten clonotypes cover about 0.36% of the sample.

Recombination connected TRBV2 to TRBJ2-7; the D element could tentatively be TRBD1 or TRBD2, as 5 bases agree for each. Sequences were obtained from naive CD4+ T cells from PBMCs. The sample's cell subset or site label, in plain terms: CD45RA+ positively selected. This TCR derives from a man between 18 and 35 years old in good health. Some clones in this sample may be carry-over from other donors' samples. At the DNA level, the sequence is TGTGCCAGCAGTCCAAGCTCGGGACGGCACGACTCCGAGCAGTACTTC. It encodes CASSPSSGRHDSEQYF.